This T cell receptor beta chain was sequenced for a study of PD-L1 blockade in urothelial cancer. Turning to this clone: Its cognate antigen is unknown.

Study findings and constraints: More expansion of tumor-associated blood clones, seen at 3 weeks, marked durable-benefit patients. Survival was better when pretreatment blood TCR clonality fell below the median.

The protocol was immunoSEQ multiplex PCR, while the TCRdb copy is restricted to in-frame clones and leaves out a portion. The table includes 30,000 to 40,000 clones, approximately 80% detected once. Trimming pared 5 bases from V and 6 bases from J, leaving 11 bases between. CDR1 is MNHEY and CDR2 is SVGAGI in the germline V gene. The CDR3 is 14 amino acids. All patients handed over anywhere from 1 to 8 samples, pretreatment and on-treatment. The V call is TRBV6-5, the J call TRBJ1-6, with D possibly matching TRBD1 (6 bases). The receptor was derived from a man aged 65 to 85 with urothelial cancer. Here the sequenced sample was PBMCs, taken around atezolizumab (anti-PD-L1) treatment. CDR3: CASSQGQINSPLHF. The DNA of the CDR3 is TGTGCCAGCAGTCAAGGACAGATTAATTCACCCCTCCACTTT.